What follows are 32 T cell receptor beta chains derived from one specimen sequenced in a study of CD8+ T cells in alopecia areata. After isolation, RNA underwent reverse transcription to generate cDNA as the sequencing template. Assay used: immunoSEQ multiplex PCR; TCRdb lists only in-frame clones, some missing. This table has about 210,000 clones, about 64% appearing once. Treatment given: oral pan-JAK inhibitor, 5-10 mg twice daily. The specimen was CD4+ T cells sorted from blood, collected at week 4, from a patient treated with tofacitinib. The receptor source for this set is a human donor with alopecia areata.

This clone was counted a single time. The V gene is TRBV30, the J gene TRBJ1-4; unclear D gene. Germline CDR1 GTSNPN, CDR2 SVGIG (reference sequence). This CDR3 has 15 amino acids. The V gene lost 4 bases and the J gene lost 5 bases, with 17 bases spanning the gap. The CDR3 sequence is CAWNNVGRSNEKLFF. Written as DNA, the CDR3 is TGTGCCTGGAATAATGTAGGCCGTTCCAATGAAAAACTGTTTTTT.

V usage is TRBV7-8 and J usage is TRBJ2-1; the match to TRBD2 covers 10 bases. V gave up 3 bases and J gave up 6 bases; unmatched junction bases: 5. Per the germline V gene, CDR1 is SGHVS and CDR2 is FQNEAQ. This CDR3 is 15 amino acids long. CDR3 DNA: TGTGCCAGCAGCTTTCGACGGACTAGCGGCAATGAGCAGTTCTTC. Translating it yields CASSFRRTSGNEQFF.

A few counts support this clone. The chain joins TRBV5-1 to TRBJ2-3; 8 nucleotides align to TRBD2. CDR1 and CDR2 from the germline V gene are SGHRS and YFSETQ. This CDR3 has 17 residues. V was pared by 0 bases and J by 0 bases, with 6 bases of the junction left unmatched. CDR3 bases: TGCGCCAGCAGCTTGGCGGGGACTAGTGACAGCACAGATACGCAGTATTTT. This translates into CASSLAGTSDSTDTQYF.

CDR3: CSVTQGPVGTEAFF. The CDR3 DNA is TGCAGCGTCACTCAGGGGCCGGTCGGCACTGAAGCTTTCTTT. The chain joins TRBV29-1 to TRBJ1-1; TRBD1 might be the D (6 bases). The CDR3 contains 14 residues. CDR1 SQVTM and CDR2 ANQGSEA come from the germline V gene. Trimming removed 6 bases at V and 4 bases at J, with 18 bases between.

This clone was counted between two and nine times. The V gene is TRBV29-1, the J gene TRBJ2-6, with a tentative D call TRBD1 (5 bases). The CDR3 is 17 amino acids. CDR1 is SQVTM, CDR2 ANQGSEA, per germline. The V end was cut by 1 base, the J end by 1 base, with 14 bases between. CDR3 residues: CSVEVTATTSGANVLTF. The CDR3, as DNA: TGCAGCGTTGAAGTGACAGCTACTACATCTGGGGCCAACGTCCTGACTTTC.

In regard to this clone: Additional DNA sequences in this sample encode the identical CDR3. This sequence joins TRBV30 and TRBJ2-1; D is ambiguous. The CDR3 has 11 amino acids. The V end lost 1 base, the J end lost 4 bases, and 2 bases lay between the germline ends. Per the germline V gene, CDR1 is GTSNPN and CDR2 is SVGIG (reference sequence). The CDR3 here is CAWSAYNEQFF. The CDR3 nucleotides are TGTGCCTGGAGTGCATACAATGAGCAGTTCTTC.

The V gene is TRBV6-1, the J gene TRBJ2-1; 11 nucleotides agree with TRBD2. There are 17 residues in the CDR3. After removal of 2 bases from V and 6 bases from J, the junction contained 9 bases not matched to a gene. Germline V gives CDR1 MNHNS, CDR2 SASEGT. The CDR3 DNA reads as TGTGCCAGCAGTGAAAGGTTATTAGCGGGGGGGAGCAATGAGCAGTTCTTC. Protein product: CASSERLLAGGSNEQFF.

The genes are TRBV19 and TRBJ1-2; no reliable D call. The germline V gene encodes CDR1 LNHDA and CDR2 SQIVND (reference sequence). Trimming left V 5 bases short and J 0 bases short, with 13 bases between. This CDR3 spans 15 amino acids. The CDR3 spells CASSEAWGANYGYTF. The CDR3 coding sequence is TGTGCCAGTAGTGAGGCGTGGGGAGCTAACTATGGCTACACCTTC.

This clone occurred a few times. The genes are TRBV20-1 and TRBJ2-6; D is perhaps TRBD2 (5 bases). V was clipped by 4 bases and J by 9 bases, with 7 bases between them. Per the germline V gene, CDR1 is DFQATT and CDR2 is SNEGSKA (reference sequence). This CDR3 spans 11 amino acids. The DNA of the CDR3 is TGCAGTGCTACGGAGGTCAACGTCCTGACTTTC. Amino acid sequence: CSATEVNVLTF.

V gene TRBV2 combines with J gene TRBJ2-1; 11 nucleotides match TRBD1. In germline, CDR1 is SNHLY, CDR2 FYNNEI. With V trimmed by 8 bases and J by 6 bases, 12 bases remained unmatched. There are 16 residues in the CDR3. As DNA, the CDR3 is TGTGCCAGCGGGACGGACAGGGGGCGAAGTAGCAATGAGCAGTTCTTC. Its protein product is CASGTDRGRSSNEQFF.

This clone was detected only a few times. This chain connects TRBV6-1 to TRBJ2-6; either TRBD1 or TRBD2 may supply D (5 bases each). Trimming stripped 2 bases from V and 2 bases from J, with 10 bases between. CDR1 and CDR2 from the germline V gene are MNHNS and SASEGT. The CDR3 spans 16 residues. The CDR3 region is CASSEPRGAGANVLTF. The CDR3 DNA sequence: TGTGCCAGCAGTGAACCCAGAGGGGCTGGGGCCAACGTCCTGACTTTC.

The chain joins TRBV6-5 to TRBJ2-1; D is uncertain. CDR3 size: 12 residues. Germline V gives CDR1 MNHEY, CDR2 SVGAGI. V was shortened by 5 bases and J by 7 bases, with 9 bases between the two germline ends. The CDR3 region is CASSGKLNEQFF. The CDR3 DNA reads TGTGCCAGCAGTGGGAAGTTGAATGAGCAGTTCTTC.

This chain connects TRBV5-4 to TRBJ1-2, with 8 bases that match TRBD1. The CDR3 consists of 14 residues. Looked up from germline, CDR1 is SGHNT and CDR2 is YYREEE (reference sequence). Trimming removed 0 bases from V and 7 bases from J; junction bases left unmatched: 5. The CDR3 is CASSLAGQGRGYTF. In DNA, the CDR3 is TGTGCCAGCAGCTTGGCTGGACAGGGTCGTGGCTACACCTTC.

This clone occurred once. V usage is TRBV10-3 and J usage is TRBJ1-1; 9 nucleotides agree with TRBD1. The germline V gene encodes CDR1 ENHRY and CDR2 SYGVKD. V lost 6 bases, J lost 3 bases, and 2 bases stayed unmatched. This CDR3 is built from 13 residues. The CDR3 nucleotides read TGTGCCATCAGCCGGACAGGGGACACTGAAGCTTTCTTT. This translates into CAISRTGDTEAFF.

This chain's CDR3 is CASSISGTLNQPQHF. The CDR3 nucleotides read TGTGCCAGTAGTATCAGCGGGACCCTTAATCAGCCCCAGCATTTT. The chain employs TRBV19 and TRBJ1-5; D is possibly TRBD1 (5 bases). CDR1 LNHDA and CDR2 SQIVND come from the germline V gene (reference sequence). CDR3 length: 15 residues. Trimming removed 3 bases from V and 4 bases from J, with 13 bases in between.

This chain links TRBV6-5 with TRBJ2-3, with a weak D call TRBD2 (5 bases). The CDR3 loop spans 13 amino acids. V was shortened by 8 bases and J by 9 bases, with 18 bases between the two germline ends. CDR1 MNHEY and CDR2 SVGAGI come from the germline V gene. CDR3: CASVSDPRGTQYF. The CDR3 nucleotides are TGTGCCAGCGTTAGCGACCCACGAGGGACGCAGTATTTT.

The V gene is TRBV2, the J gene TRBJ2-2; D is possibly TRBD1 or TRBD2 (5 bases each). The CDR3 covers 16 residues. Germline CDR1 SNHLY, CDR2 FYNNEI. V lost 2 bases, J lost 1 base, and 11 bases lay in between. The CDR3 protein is CASSEQGTQNTGELFF. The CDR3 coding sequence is TGTGCCAGCAGTGAACAAGGGACCCAGAACACCGGGGAGCTGTTTTTT.

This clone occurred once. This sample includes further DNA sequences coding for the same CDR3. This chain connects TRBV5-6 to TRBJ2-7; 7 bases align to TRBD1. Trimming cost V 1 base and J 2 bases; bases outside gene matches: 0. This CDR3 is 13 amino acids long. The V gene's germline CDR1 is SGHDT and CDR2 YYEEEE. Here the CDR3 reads CASSLQGAYEQYF. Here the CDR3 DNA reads TGTGCCAGCAGCTTGCAGGGGGCCTACGAGCAGTACTTC. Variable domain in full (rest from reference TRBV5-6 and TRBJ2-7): DAGVTQSPTHLIKTRGQQVTLRCSPKSGHDTVSWYQQALGQGPQFIFQYYEEEERQRGNFPDRFSGHQFPNYSSELNVNALLLGDSALYLCASSLQGAYEQYFGPGTRLTVT.

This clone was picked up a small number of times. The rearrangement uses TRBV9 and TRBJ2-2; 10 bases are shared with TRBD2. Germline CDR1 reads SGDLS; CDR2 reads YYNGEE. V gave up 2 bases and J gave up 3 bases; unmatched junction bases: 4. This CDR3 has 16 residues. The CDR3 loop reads CASSVGLADYTGELFF. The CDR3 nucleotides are TGTGCCAGCAGCGTCGGACTAGCGGATTACACCGGGGAGCTGTTTTTT.

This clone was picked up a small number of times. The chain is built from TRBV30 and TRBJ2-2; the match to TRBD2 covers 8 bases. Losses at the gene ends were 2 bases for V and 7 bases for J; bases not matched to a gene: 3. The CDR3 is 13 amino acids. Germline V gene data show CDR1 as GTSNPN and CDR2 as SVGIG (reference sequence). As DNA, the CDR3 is TGTGCCTGGAGTAGCGGGGGCCGCGGGGAGCTGTTTTTT. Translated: CAWSSGGRGELFF.

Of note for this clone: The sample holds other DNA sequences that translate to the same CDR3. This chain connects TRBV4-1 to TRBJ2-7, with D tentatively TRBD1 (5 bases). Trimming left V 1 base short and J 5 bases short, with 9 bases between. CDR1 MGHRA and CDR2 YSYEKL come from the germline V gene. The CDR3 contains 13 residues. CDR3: CASSQVWGHEQYF. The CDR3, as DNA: TGCGCCAGCAGCCAAGTGTGGGGCCACGAGCAGTACTTC.

CDR3 DNA sequence: TGTGCCAGCAGTGAGGCAGGAGCTAACTATGGCTACACCTTC. This encodes CASSEAGANYGYTF. V usage is TRBV25-1 and J usage is TRBJ1-2; D uncertain. CDR1 MGHDK and CDR2 SYGVNS come from the germline V gene. V was trimmed by 3 bases and J by 0 bases, leaving 8 bases between them. This CDR3 region has 14 residues.

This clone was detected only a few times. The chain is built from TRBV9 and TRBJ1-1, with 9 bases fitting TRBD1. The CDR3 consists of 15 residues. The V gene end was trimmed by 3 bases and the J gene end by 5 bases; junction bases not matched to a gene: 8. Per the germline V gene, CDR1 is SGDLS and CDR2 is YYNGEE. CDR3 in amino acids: CASSASQGARTEAFF. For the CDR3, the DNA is TGTGCCAGCAGCGCCTCACAGGGGGCACGTACTGAAGCTTTCTTT.

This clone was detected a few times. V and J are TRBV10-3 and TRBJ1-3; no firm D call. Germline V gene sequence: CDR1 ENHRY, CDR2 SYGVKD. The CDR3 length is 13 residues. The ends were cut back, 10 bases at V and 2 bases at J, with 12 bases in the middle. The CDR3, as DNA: TGTGCCACCTCGAGTCTGGCTGGAAACACCATATATTTT. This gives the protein CATSSLAGNTIYF.

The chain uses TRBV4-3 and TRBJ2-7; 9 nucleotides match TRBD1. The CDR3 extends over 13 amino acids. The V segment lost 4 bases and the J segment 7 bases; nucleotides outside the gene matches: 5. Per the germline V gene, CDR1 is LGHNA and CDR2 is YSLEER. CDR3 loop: CASSLGTGFEQYF. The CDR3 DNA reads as TGCGCCAGCAGCCTCGGGACAGGGTTTGAGCAGTACTTC.

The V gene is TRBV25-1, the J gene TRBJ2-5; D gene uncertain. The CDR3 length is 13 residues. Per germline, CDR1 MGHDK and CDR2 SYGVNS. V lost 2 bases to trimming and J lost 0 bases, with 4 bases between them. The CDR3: CASSEPNQETQYF. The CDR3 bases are TGTGCCAGCAGTGAACCCAACCAAGAGACCCAGTACTTC. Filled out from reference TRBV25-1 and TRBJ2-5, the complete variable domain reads EADIYQTPRYLVIGTGKKITLECSQTMGHDKMYWYQQDPGMELHLIHYSYGVNSTEKGDLSSESTVSRIRTEHFPLTLESARPSHTSQYLCASSEPNQETQYFGPGTRLLVL.

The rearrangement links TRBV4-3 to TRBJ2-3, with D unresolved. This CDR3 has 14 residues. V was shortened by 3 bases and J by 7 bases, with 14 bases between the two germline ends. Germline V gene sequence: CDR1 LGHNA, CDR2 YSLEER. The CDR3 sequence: CASSQETRVYTQYF. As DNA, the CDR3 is TGCGCCAGCAGCCAGGAGACACGAGTCTATACGCAGTATTTT.

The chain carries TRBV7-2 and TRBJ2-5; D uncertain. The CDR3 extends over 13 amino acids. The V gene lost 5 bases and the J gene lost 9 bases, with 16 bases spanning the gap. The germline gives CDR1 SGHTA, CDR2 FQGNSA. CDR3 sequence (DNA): TGTGCCAGCAGCCTGGGCCAGTATAGGGCCCAGTACTTC. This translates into CASSLGQYRAQYF.

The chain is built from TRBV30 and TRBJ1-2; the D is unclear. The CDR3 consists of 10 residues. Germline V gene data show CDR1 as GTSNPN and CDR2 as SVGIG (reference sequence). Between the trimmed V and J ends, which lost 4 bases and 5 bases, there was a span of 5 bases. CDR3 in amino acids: CAWTRYGYTF. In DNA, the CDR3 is TGTGCCTGGACGCGATATGGCTACACCTTC.

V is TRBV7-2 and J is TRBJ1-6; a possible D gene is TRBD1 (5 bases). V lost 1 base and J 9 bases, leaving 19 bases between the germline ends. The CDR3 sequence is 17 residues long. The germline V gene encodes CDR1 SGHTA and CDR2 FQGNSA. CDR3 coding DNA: TGTGCCAGCAGCTTAGGAAACCAGGGCTTAACGGTTTCACCCCTCCACTTT. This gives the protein CASSLGNQGLTVSPLHF.

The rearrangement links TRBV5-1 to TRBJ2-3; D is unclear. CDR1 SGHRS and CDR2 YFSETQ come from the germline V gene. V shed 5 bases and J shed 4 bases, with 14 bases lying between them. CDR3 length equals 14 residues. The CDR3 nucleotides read TGCGCCAGCAGACCAGCTAACATCGCAGATACGCAGTATTTT. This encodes CASRPANIADTQYF.

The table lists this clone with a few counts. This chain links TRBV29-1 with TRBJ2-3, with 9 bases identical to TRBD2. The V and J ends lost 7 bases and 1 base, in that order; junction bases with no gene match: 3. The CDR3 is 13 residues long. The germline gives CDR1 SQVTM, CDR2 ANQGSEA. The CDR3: CSARLAGTDTQYF. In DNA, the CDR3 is TGCAGCGCAAGACTAGCGGGCACAGATACGCAGTATTTT.